The 20 T cell receptor beta chains given below trace back to one sample, sequenced in a study of blood T cell repertoires in COVID-19. Using immunoSEQ multiplex PCR, the repertoire was profiled, and TCRdb retains in-frame clones only, with some absent. The repertoire consists of roughly 220,000 clones, with about 85% occurring once and the leading ten covering 4.5% to 5.5%. The sequenced sample consisted of peripheral blood. The receptors shown here come from a woman in her fifties or sixties who had recovered from COVID-19.

Regarding this clone: The sample holds other DNA sequences that translate to the same CDR3. The genes are TRBV30 and TRBJ2-5, with D perhaps matching TRBD1 (5 bases). V lost 1 base, J lost 2 bases, and 8 bases lay in between. The CDR3 is 13 residues long. Germline-derived CDR1 and CDR2 are GTSNPN and SVGIG (reference sequence). The CDR3 coding sequence is TGTGCCTGGAGTGGGGGCGCGCAAGAGACCCAGTACTTC. Encoded protein: CAWSGGAQETQYF.

The rearrangement uses TRBV5-6 and TRBJ2-7, with D possibly TRBD2 on 5 matching bases. The V end lost 4 bases, the J end lost 3 bases, and 8 bases lay between the germline ends. The length of the CDR3 is 12 residues. CDR1 and CDR2 (germline): SGHDT, YYEEEE. CDR3 region: CASSKSGYEQYF. The DNA of the CDR3 is TGTGCCAGCAGCAAAAGCGGCTACGAGCAGTACTTC.

The V gene is TRBV2, the J gene TRBJ1-1; 9 bases match TRBD1. Germline loops: CDR1 SNHLY, CDR2 FYNNEI. This CDR3 is 13 amino acids long. With V trimmed by 6 bases and J by 1 base, 0 bases remained unmatched. The CDR3 sequence is CASRGQGNTEAFF. The CDR3 DNA is TGTGCCAGCAGGGGACAGGGGAACACTGAAGCTTTCTTT.

This chain uses TRBV7-2 with TRBJ2-5; 7 nucleotides align to TRBD1. Germline CDR1 reads SGHTA; CDR2 reads FQGNSA. The CDR3 has 15 residues. V shed 1 base, J shed 2 bases, and the junction held 4 bases outside the gene matches. The chain's CDR3 is CASSLDGTEQETQYF. CDR3 bases: TGTGCCAGCAGCTTAGACGGGACAGAACAAGAGACCCAGTACTTC. Variable domain in full (rest from reference TRBV7-2 and TRBJ2-5): GAGVSQSPSNKVTEKGKDVELRCDPISGHTALYWYRQSLGQGLEFLIYFQGNSAPDKSGLPSDRFSAERTGGSVSTLTIQRTQQEDSAVYLCASSLDGTEQETQYFGPGTRLLVL.

This clone turned up a few times. J is TRBJ1-2 and V is TRBV3-1 (or the pseudogene TRBV3-2); the D gene is possibly TRBD1 (5 bases). Germline CDR1 and CDR2: LGHDT and YNNKEL (reference sequence). CDR3 length: 13 residues. V dropped 3 bases and J dropped 7 bases, with 12 bases sitting between them. CDR3 protein: CASSQTIGAGYTF. The CDR3 DNA reads TGTGCCAGCAGCCAGACCATAGGGGCTGGCTACACCTTC.

This chain uses TRBV12-3 or TRBV12-4 with TRBJ1-4, with D unclear. The CDR3 length is 12 residues. V was pared by 5 bases and J by 12 bases, with 13 bases between. CDR3: CASSLDRVQLFF. CDR3 sequence (DNA): TGTGCCAGCAGTCTTGACCGGGTCCAACTGTTTTTT.

The rearrangement joins TRBV7-9 to TRBJ2-7; D is unresolved. CDR3 size: 13 residues. Deletions cut 3 bases from V and 2 bases from J, with 8 bases between. Per the germline V gene, CDR1 is SEHNR and CDR2 is FQNEAQ (reference sequence). This CDR3 reads CASSFTEPYEQYF. The CDR3, as DNA: TGTGCCAGCAGCTTTACAGAGCCCTACGAGCAGTACTTC.

The rearrangement links TRBV3-1 (or the pseudogene TRBV3-2) to TRBJ2-3, with a weak D call TRBD2 (7 bases). Germline CDR1 reads LGHDT; CDR2 reads YNNKEL (reference sequence). V lost 1 base and J lost 5, with 16 bases in between. The CDR3 length is 16 residues. CDR3 in DNA: TGTGCCAGCAGCCAAGGCTCGGGGGGCGGGAGAGATACGCAGTATTTT. Amino acids: CASSQGSGGGRDTQYF.

This clone appeared a single time. This rearrangement joins TRBV10-3 to TRBJ1-1, with D unresolved. The CDR3 covers 15 residues. V lost 10 bases and J lost 1, with 19 bases in between. The germline gives CDR1 ENHRY, CDR2 SYGVKD. Here the CDR3 reads CATTKKTDTNTEAFF. The CDR3 nucleotides read TGTGCCACCACTAAGAAGACGGATACGAACACTGAAGCTTTCTTT.

The chain is built from TRBV19 and TRBJ1-5; 8 bases fit TRBD1. The ends lost 8 bases at V and 2 bases at J; junction bases unmatched: 5. The CDR3 sequence is 14 residues long. Germline V gives CDR1 LNHDA, CDR2 SQIVND (reference sequence). The CDR3 protein is CASWTGWGNQPQHF. DNA of the CDR3: TGTGCCAGTTGGACAGGGTGGGGCAATCAGCCCCAGCATTTT.

The chain carries TRBV6-5 and TRBJ2-7; TRBD1 aligns across 8 bases. The CDR3 has 13 amino acids. Germline CDR1 and CDR2: MNHEY and SVGAGI. The V segment lost 4 bases and the J segment 6 bases; nucleotides outside the gene matches: 5. The CDR3 loop reads CASSSQGGLEQYF. CDR3 DNA: TGTGCCAGCAGTTCACAGGGGGGCCTCGAGCAGTACTTC.

This chain links TRBV3-1 (or the pseudogene TRBV3-2) with TRBJ2-3, with D perhaps TRBD2 (7 bases). The CDR3 is 18 residues long. V lost 1 base and J 0 bases, leaving 17 bases between the germline ends. Per germline, CDR1 LGHDT and CDR2 YNNKEL (reference sequence). CDR3 sequence: CASSQGLGGRESTDTQYF. Written as DNA, the CDR3 is TGTGCCAGCAGCCAAGGGCTCGGGGGGCGGGAGAGCACAGATACGCAGTATTTT.

The chain joins TRBV27 to TRBJ2-7; TRBD2 is a possible D gene (6 bases). Trimming stripped 6 bases from V and 2 bases from J, with 17 bases between. The germline V gene encodes CDR1 MNHEY and CDR2 SMNVEV (reference sequence). This CDR3 spans 15 amino acids. CDR3 nucleotides: TGTGCCAGCAGCATCCGGCGGGGAAACACCTACGAGCAGTACTTC. Translation gives CASSIRRGNTYEQYF.

This chain links TRBV6-6 with TRBJ1-6; D is possibly TRBD1 (5 bases). Deletions cut 8 bases from V and 14 bases from J, with 10 bases between. The CDR3 extends over 10 amino acids. Per the germline V gene, CDR1 is MNHNY and CDR2 is SVGAGI (reference sequence). The CDR3 nucleotides read TGTGCCAGCGGGTCGGACACCCTCCACTTT. As protein: CASGSDTLHF.

The rearrangement uses TRBV3-1 (or the pseudogene TRBV3-2) and TRBJ1-2; possibly TRBD1 for D (6 bases). Germline V gene data show CDR1 as LGHDT and CDR2 as YNNKEL (reference sequence). V lost 0 bases and J 4 bases, leaving 21 bases between the germline ends. This CDR3 has 18 residues. CDR3 DNA sequence: TGTGCCAGCAGCCAAGACTACCGCTCGACAGGATTTGTCTATGGCTACACCTTC. It translates to CASSQDYRSTGFVYGYTF.

The chain links TRBV27 to TRBJ2-1; 8 nucleotides align to TRBD2. The CDR3 is made up of 16 amino acids. The V gene's germline CDR1 is MNHEY and CDR2 SMNVEV (reference sequence). Unmatched junction bases numbered 12, after V lost 5 bases and J lost 6 bases. The CDR3 here is CASSRTSRGTSNEQFF. In DNA form, the CDR3 reads TGTGCCAGCAGTCGAACCTCCAGAGGGACTAGCAATGAGCAGTTCTTC.

This clone was seen once. The CDR3 loop reads CASSLAGGYTEAFF. CDR3 coding DNA: TGTGCCAGCAGCTTGGCAGGGGGCTACACTGAAGCTTTCTTT. V usage is TRBV13 and J usage is TRBJ1-1, with TRBD1 matching 8 bases. The CDR3 covers 14 residues. The germline V gene has CDR1 PRHDT and CDR2 FYEKMQ (reference sequence). The V segment lost 3 bases and the J segment 3 bases; nucleotides outside the gene matches: 3.

This CDR3 reads CASRPRRDETQYF. CDR3 DNA: TGTGCCAGCAGACCTAGGAGGGACGAGACCCAGTACTTC. The chain uses TRBV28 and TRBJ2-5; D possibly corresponds to TRBD2 (6 bases). From germline, CDR1 is MDHEN and CDR2 SYDVKM. The V end was cut by 6 bases, the J end by 5 bases, with 13 bases between. This CDR3 has 13 amino acids.

The chain is built from TRBV5-1 and TRBJ2-7; possibly TRBD2 for D (6 bases). Trimming took off 4 bases at V and 1 base at J, with 12 bases between the two ends. CDR3 length: 14 amino acids. The V gene's germline CDR1 is SGHRS and CDR2 YFSETQ. The CDR3 is CASSGAGLSYEQYF. CDR3 sequence (DNA): TGCGCCAGCAGCGGGGCGGGGTTGTCCTACGAGCAGTACTTC.

This chain connects TRBV24-1 to TRBJ1-3; TRBD1 agrees at 9 bases. With 4 bases clipped from V and 2 bases from J, the junction kept 8 bases outside the gene matches. CDR1 is KGHDR, CDR2 SFDVKD, per germline. The CDR3 is 17 residues long. CDR3 DNA: TGTGCCACCAGTGACCCCACAGGGGGCCCTGCTGGAAACACCATATATTTT. Residues: CATSDPTGGPAGNTIYF.